Each of the 5 T cell receptor beta chains below was sequenced from the same sample in a study of regulatory T cells in long-lasting Graves disease. Arm-PCR of CDR3 regions and iRepertoire HTBI primers were used to build TCR beta libraries. TCRdb re-called the multiplex PCR reads with MiXCR, one entry per CDR3 protein. The data contain about 430,000 distinct CDR3 sequences, over 20% of them singletons. Documented time point: persistent/refractory GD, antithyroid drugs over 5 years with positive TRAb. PBMC RNA was the source of the TCR library. Material: peripheral blood mononuclear cells (PBMCs), obtained when the disease was refractory, from a patient treated with antithyroid drugs. The receptors were sampled from a female donor with Graves disease.

This chain uses TRBV19 with TRBJ2-4, with D possibly matching TRBD2 (6 bases). Germline CDR1 is LNHDA and CDR2 is SQIVND (reference sequence). V lost 5 bases and J lost 3, with 14 bases in between. This CDR3 spans 15 amino acids. Here the CDR3 reads CASSLGGGSKNIQYF. The CDR3 bases are TGTGCCAGTAGTTTGGGGGGTGGGAGCAAAAACATTCAGTACTTC.

There are many counts of this clonotype. This chain uses TRBV2 with TRBJ2-7, with 8 nucleotides matching TRBD2. CDR1 is SNHLY, CDR2 FYNNEI, per germline. J gave up 4 bases and V 4 bases, and 12 bases lay outside the gene matches. This CDR3 has 16 residues. The CDR3 protein is CASSVSGIAGMYEQYF. The DNA of the CDR3 is TGTGCCAGCAGTGTAAGTGGGATAGCGGGAATGTACGAGCAGTACTTC.

This clonotype was observed a few times. The chain links TRBV18 to TRBJ2-5, with 9 bases aligning to TRBD1. J was trimmed by 5 bases and V by 2 bases; bases with no gene match: 6. This CDR3 region has 15 residues. From germline, CDR1 is KGHSH and CDR2 LQKENI. This CDR3 reads CASSPGRTGEETQYF. For the CDR3, the DNA is TGTGCCAGCTCACCAGGAAGGACAGGGGAGGAGACCCAGTACTTC.

This clonotype was seen at least ten times. The chain combines TRBV14 with TRBJ2-7, with D possibly being TRBD1 (5 bases). CDR1 SGHDN and CDR2 FVKESK come from the germline V gene. The CDR3 runs to 16 residues. Trimming cost V 4 bases and J 4 bases, with 20 bases left between them. The CDR3 sequence is CASSPTLGHGNYEQYF. CDR3 in DNA: TGTGCCAGCAGCCCCACCCTTGGACATGGGAATTACGAGCAGTACTTC. Together with reference TRBV14 and TRBJ2-7, the CDR3 gives the full variable domain: EAGVTQFPSHSVIEKGQTVTLRCDPISGHDNLYWYRRVMGKEIKFLLHFVKESKQDESGMPNNRFLAERTGGTYSTLKVQPAELEDSGVYFCASSPTLGHGNYEQYFGPGTRLTVT.

This clonotype was counted at least ten times. The chain uses TRBV3-1 and TRBJ1-1, with TRBD1 matching over 7 bases. The length of the CDR3 is 15 residues. After removal of 6 bases from V and 0 bases from J, the junction contained 7 bases not matched to a gene. Germline V gene lookup returns CDR1 LGHDT and CDR2 YNNKEL (reference sequence). CDR3 nucleotide sequence: TGTGCCAGCAGGAACACAGGGGTAATGAACACTGAAGCTTTCTTT. Translation: CASRNTGVMNTEAFF.